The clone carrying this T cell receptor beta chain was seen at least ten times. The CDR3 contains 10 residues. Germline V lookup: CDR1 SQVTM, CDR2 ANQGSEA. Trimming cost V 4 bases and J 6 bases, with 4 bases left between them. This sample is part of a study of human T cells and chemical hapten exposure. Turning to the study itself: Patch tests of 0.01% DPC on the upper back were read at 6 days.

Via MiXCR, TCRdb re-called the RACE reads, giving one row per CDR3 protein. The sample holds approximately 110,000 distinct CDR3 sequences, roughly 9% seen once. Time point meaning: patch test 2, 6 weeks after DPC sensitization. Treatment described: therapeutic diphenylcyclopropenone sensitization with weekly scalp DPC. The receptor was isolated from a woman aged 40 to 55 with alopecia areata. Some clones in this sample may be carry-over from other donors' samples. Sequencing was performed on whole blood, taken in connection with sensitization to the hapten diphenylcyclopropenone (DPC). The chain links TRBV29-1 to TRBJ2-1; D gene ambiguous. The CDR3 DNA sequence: TGCAGCGTTGGACCCAATGAGCAGTTCTTC. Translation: CSVGPNEQFF.